Sequencing of this T cell receptor beta chain was carried out in a study of regulatory T cells in long-lasting Graves disease. Study results and caveats: It was in persistent disease that TRBV28, TRBJ1-2 and TRBJ2-5 were favored. Sharing of public clonotypes was greater in persistent patients (over 2,500) than in new patients (fewer than 1,000).

The time point denotes: persistent/refractory GD, antithyroid drugs over 5 years with positive TRAb. With RNA extracted from PBMCs as input, the TCR library was made. The authors diagnosed Graves' disease using American Thyroid Association guidelines. In the case of this clonotype: Its antigen is still unknown.

CDR1 DFQATT and CDR2 SNEGSKA come from the germline V gene (reference sequence). V was pared by 0 bases and J by 4 bases, with 3 bases of the junction left unmatched. The CDR3 has 14 residues. Construction of the TCR beta libraries employed iRepertoire HTBI primers in conjunction with Arm-PCR of CDR3 regions. Authors' methods: Across the samples, identification revealed about 62 TRBV and about 13 TRBJ segments. Via MiXCR, TCRdb re-called the multiplex PCR reads, giving one row per CDR3 protein. The V and J calls were determined by TCRdb, not by the authors. In the table there are 700,000 or so distinct CDR3 sequences, roughly 30% of which are singletons.

V and J are TRBV20-1 and TRBJ1-5; 7 nucleotides match TRBD1. This clonotype originated in a female donor with Graves disease. Sequences were derived from peripheral blood mononuclear cells (PBMCs), sampled when the disease was refractory, from a patient treated with antithyroid drugs. The DNA of the CDR3 is TGCAGTGCTAGAGAACCGACAGGGAATCAGCCCCAGCATTTT. This sequence encodes CSAREPTGNQPQHF.